This TCR beta chain was recorded in a study of beta chain features in type 1 diabetes. Across the whole study: Similarity in age, gender and cell yields was seen between patients and healthy donors.

Of the isolated RNA, all was reverse transcribed, and so the sequenced material was expressed TCRB transcripts. Sequenced by immunoSEQ multiplex PCR; TCRdb stores in-frame clones only, minus some. In the table there are more than 300,000 clones, approximately 16% of which are singletons. Regarding the study as a whole: When VDJ junctions were examined, type 1 diabetes patients showed fewer insertions and more deletions. Across patients, naive, central memory and Treg TCRB repertoires exhibited apparently greater similarity than was observed across healthy donors. Patients with Type 1 diabetes showed moderately but significantly shorter TCRB CDR3s in all four CD4+ subsets.

This clone was counted between two and nine times. The antigen remains undetermined. The V end was cut by 1 base, the J end by 5 bases, with 13 bases between. Per germline, CDR1 SGHDT and CDR2 YYEEEE. This CDR3 has 14 residues. The sequencing input was naive CD4+ T cells from blood. This sequence joins TRBV5-6 and TRBJ2-7, with D perhaps TRBD1 (6 bases). The sequence was obtained from a woman between 18 and 29 years old in good health. The CDR3 sequence is CASSLWSGTHEQYF. In DNA, the CDR3 is TGTGCCAGCAGCTTGTGGTCAGGGACACACGAGCAGTACTTC.